A single sample gave rise to the 17 T cell receptor beta chains below, sequenced in a study of OX40 agonist ivuxolimab in advanced cancers. Produced via immunoSEQ multiplex PCR; TCRdb's table is partial and in-frame only. Of tens of thousands of clones in the sample, 80% are singletons; the top ten hold 4% to 5%. The sample in question was CD4+ or CD8+ T cells sorted from blood, obtained in a trial of the OX40 agonist ivuxolimab. These receptors came from an adult with an advanced solid tumor such as melanoma, head and neck, liver or kidney cancer.

The chain links TRBV30 to TRBJ1-5; 7 bases agree with TRBD1. J gave up 5 bases and V 2 bases, and 3 bases lay outside the gene matches. Per germline, CDR1 GTSNPN and CDR2 SVGIG (reference sequence). The CDR3 is 13 residues long. The CDR3 here is CAWSSGGYQPQHF. The CDR3 nucleotides read TGTGCCTGGAGTTCAGGGGGGTATCAGCCCCAGCATTTT.

The CDR3 loop is CASSLTRGLAGAKETQYF. The CDR3 coding sequence is TGTGCCAGCTCCCTCACTAGGGGACTAGCGGGGGCGAAAGAGACCCAGTACTTC. The chain is built from TRBV18 and TRBJ2-5; 14 bases line up with TRBD2. The V segment lost 6 bases and the J segment 3 bases; nucleotides outside the gene matches: 12. Germline-derived CDR1 and CDR2 are KGHSH and LQKENI. CDR3 length: 18 residues.

This rearrangement joins TRBV6-5 to TRBJ2-7, with D perhaps given as TRBD1 or TRBD2 (5 bases each). Germline values: CDR1 MNHEY, CDR2 SVGAGI. The CDR3 has 12 residues. V was cut by 7 bases and J by 4 bases, with 11 bases left in between. This CDR3 is CASNRGEYEQYF. CDR3 DNA sequence: TGTGCCAGCAATAGAGGGGAATACGAGCAGTACTTC.

This clone appeared once. This sequence joins TRBV27 and TRBJ1-5, with D possibly being TRBD1 (5 bases). This CDR3 comprises 15 residues. Germline V CDR1 and CDR2: MNHEY, SMNVEV (reference sequence). V lost 7 bases and J lost 16, with 29 bases in between. CDR3 region: CASILGPRAGAARHF. Here the CDR3 DNA reads TGTGCCAGCATCTTAGGTCCTCGGGCCGGGGCGGCCCGACATTTT.

CDR3 coding DNA: TGTGCCAGCAGCGGCACAGGGGATAAGACCCAGTACTTC. This gives the protein CASSGTGDKTQYF. V and J are TRBV7-7 and TRBJ2-5; 7 bases match TRBD1. V dropped 5 bases and J dropped 6; count of bases not matched to a gene: 6. The CDR3 runs 13 residues. CDR1 is SSHAT and CDR2 is FNYEAQ in the germline V gene (reference sequence). Looking up the rest from reference TRBV7-7 and TRBJ2-5 gives the full variable domain: GAGVSQSPRYKVTKRGQDVTLRCDPISSHATLYWYQQALGQGPEFLTYFNYEAQPDKSGLPSDRFSAERPEGSISTLTIQRTEQRDSAMYRCASSGTGDKTQYFGPGTRLLVL.

This clone was counted once. This chain uses TRBV10-1 with TRBJ2-3; a possible D gene is TRBD2 (6 bases). This CDR3 comprises 16 residues. Trimming took off 3 bases at V and 0 bases at J, with 13 bases between the two ends. CDR1 and CDR2 (germline): WNHNN, SYGVQD (reference sequence). DNA for the CDR3: TGCGCCAGCAGTGAATACCGGGACTCCAGCACAGATACGCAGTATTTT. Encoded protein: CASSEYRDSSTDTQYF.

This chain joins TRBV12-5 and TRBJ2-3; a possible D gene is TRBD1 (6 bases). The length of the CDR3 is 12 residues. Germline V lookup: CDR1 LGHNT, CDR2 FRNRAP. The V end was cut by 7 bases, the J end by 3 bases, with 8 bases between. CDR3 protein: CASARGTDTQYF. The CDR3 coding sequence is TGTGCTAGTGCGAGGGGGACAGATACGCAGTATTTT.

This clone has a handful of counts. The chain carries TRBV4-1 and TRBJ1-5; TRBD1 aligns across 8 bases. V shed 0 bases, J shed 7 bases, and the junction held 5 bases outside the gene matches. The CDR3 totals 15 residues. The germline gives CDR1 MGHRA, CDR2 YSYEKL. CDR3 nucleotide sequence: TGCGCCAGCAGCCAAGACGACAGGGGAGGGCAGCCCCAGCATTTT. This codes for CASSQDDRGGQPQHF.

This chain joins TRBV27 and TRBJ2-7; 7 bases fit TRBD1. The CDR3 extends over 15 amino acids. With 8 bases clipped from V and 0 bases from J, the junction kept 10 bases outside the gene matches. Germline assignment: CDR1 MNHEY and CDR2 SMNVEV (reference sequence). CDR3 nucleotides: TGTGCCAGCCAAAAGGGGACAGCAAGCTCCTACGAGCAGTACTTC. It is translated as CASQKGTASSYEQYF.

The rearrangement uses TRBV5-1 and TRBJ2-1; 8 nucleotides match TRBD2. Trimming at V came to 5 bases and at J to 6 bases, leaving 16 bases not matched to a gene. In germline, CDR1 is SGHRS, CDR2 YFSETQ. The CDR3 is made up of 17 amino acids. This CDR3 reads CASSGGWGSSGSNEQFF. CDR3 bases: TGCGCCAGCAGTGGTGGGTGGGGGTCCAGCGGGAGCAATGAGCAGTTCTTC.

The chain combines TRBV7-9 with TRBJ1-4, with D tentatively TRBD1 (6 bases). CDR1 SEHNR and CDR2 FQNEAQ come from the germline V gene (reference sequence). The CDR3 is 15 residues long. Trimming stripped 4 bases from V and 5 bases from J, with 14 bases between. The CDR3 region has the DNA TGTGCCAGCAGCTCCGGACAGACCACCAATGAAAAACTGTTTTTT. This sequence encodes CASSSGQTTNEKLFF.

The chain is built from TRBV6-6 and TRBJ2-5; no reliable D call. V shed 3 bases and J shed 5 bases, with 4 bases lying between them. CDR3 length: 11 amino acids. Germline assignment: CDR1 MNHNY and CDR2 SVGAGI (reference sequence). The CDR3 sequence is CASSYSETQYF. CDR3 nucleotides: TGTGCCAGCAGTTATTCGGAGACCCAGTACTTC.

This chain links TRBV30 with TRBJ1-5, with a possible D match to TRBD1 (6 bases). The V and J ends lost 2 bases and 3 bases respectively, with 8 bases between them. From germline, CDR1 is GTSNPN and CDR2 SVGIG (reference sequence). The CDR3 length is 13 residues. The CDR3: CAWSYRDNQPQHF. The DNA for the CDR3 is TGTGCCTGGAGTTACAGGGACAATCAGCCCCAGCATTTT.

This chain links TRBV7-9 with TRBJ1-1; the D is unclear. Trimming left V 1 base short and J 1 base short, with 4 bases between. The CDR3 runs 13 residues. Germline V lookup: CDR1 SEHNR, CDR2 FQNEAQ (reference sequence). CDR3: CASSLEGNTEAFF. DNA for the CDR3: TGTGCCAGCAGCTTAGAGGGGAACACTGAAGCTTTCTTT.

This chain uses TRBV2 with TRBJ2-3; possibly TRBD2 for D (6 bases). CDR1 and CDR2 (germline): SNHLY, FYNNEI. The V end was cut by 4 bases, the J end by 2 bases, with 10 bases between. The CDR3 is made up of 14 amino acids. Here the CDR3 reads CASSVVAATDTQYF. Written as DNA, the CDR3 is TGTGCCAGCAGTGTGGTAGCGGCCACAGATACGCAGTATTTT. The variable domain in full, with the rest retrieved from reference TRBV2 and TRBJ2-3, is EPEVTQTPSHQVTQMGQEVILRCVPISNHLYFYWYRQILGQKVEFLVSFYNNEISEKSEIFDDQFSVERPDGSNFTLKIRSTKLEDSAMYFCASSVVAATDTQYFGPGTRLTVL.

The chain has TRBV27 and TRBJ2-3, with a possible D match to TRBD1 (6 bases). This CDR3 contains 14 residues. The germline V gene has CDR1 MNHEY and CDR2 SMNVEV (reference sequence). V was shortened by 5 bases and J by 3 bases, with 12 bases between the two germline ends. The DNA of the CDR3 is TGTGCCAGCAGTCCGGACAGAGAGACAGATACGCAGTATTTT. Its protein product is CASSPDRETDTQYF.

The chain combines TRBV28 with TRBJ1-2, with 7 positions matching TRBD1. The J segment lost 2 bases and the V segment lost 3 bases, leaving 6 bases of the junction unmatched. Per the germline V gene, CDR1 is MDHEN and CDR2 is SYDVKM. CDR3 length: 15 residues. The CDR3 nucleotides read TGTGCCAGCAGTTTTGGACAGGAGATCAACTATGGCTACACCTTC. As protein: CASSFGQEINYGYTF.